This T cell receptor beta chain derives from a study of technical replicates of blood from a few donors. This CDR3 region has 14 residues. In germline, CDR1 is MNHNS, CDR2 SASEGT. Losses at the gene ends were 6 bases for V and 3 bases for J; bases not matched to a gene: 8. Here immunoSEQ multiplex PCR was the method, and the copy in TCRdb shows in-frame clones only, minus some. This sample has 77,000 or so clones; 80% to 95% occur once, and the top ten carry 0.4% to 0.5%. Sequencing input: T cells isolated from PBMCs. The source of this sequence is a human donor in good health. V gene TRBV6-1 combines with J gene TRBJ2-7, with 7 positions matching TRBD1. CDR3 coding DNA: TGTGCCAGCAGCCTACAGGGGAAGGACTACGAGCAGTACTTC. As protein: CASSLQGKDYEQYF.